These 16 T cell receptor beta chains share one sample of origin, sequenced in a study of T-cell memory formation after mild COVID-19. MiXCR, applied by TCRdb to the 5' RACE reads, yields one record per CDR3 protein. The data show hundreds of thousands of distinct CDR3 sequences, with about 15% seen just once and 20% to 25% held by the top ten. The specimen was PBMCs or a T cell subset sorted from them (not recorded which). Receptor source: a man aged 18 to 35 who had mild COVID-19 (a few samples of this study predate the infection). Cell type and time point are not known.

V gene TRBV4-1 combines with J gene TRBJ2-7, with TRBD2 matching 8 bases. CDR3 size: 16 residues. Germline values: CDR1 MGHRA, CDR2 YSYEKL. V gave up 4 bases and J gave up 1 base; unmatched junction bases: 9. This CDR3 reads CASSRSPGGLSYEQYF. Written as DNA, the CDR3 is TGCGCCAGCAGCCGGTCCCCGGGGGGGCTTTCCTACGAGCAGTACTTC.

The chain has TRBV6-2 or TRBV6-3 and TRBJ1-1; D uncertain. Per the germline V gene, CDR1 is MNHEY and CDR2 is SVGEGT. V lost 1 base, J lost 3 bases, and 6 bases lay in between. The CDR3 is made up of 13 amino acids. This chain's CDR3 is CASSYFRYTEAFF. Here the CDR3 DNA reads TGTGCCAGCAGTTACTTCCGGTACACTGAAGCTTTCTTT.

The J gene is TRBJ2-3, the V gene TRBV20-1, with 11 bases lining up with TRBD2. V trimming: 3 bases; J trimming: 7 bases; junction bases outside the gene matches: 3. Germline lookup yields CDR1 DFQATT and CDR2 SNEGSKA (reference sequence). This CDR3 has 13 residues. The CDR3 region is CSASSGGVYTQYF. CDR3 nucleotide sequence: TGCAGTGCTAGTAGCGGGGGGGTATATACGCAGTATTTT.

V is TRBV5-6 and J is TRBJ1-5, with D possibly matching TRBD1 (6 bases). The V end lost 2 bases, the J end lost 3 bases, and 9 bases lay between the germline ends. CDR1 is SGHDT and CDR2 is YYEEEE in the germline V gene. The length of the CDR3 is 14 residues. DNA for the CDR3: TGTGCCAGCAGCTTCCGGGGGGCCAATCAGCCCCAGCATTTT. This encodes CASSFRGANQPQHF.

The sample holds many counts of this clonotype. The V and J genes are TRBV7-9 and TRBJ2-5, with TRBD1 matching over 10 bases. The ends lost 5 bases at V and 3 bases at J; junction bases unmatched: 9. This CDR3 has 16 residues. CDR1 and CDR2 (germline): SEHNR, FQNEAQ (reference sequence). For the CDR3, the DNA is TGTGCCAGCAGCCCAGGTCCCGGGACAGGGGAAGAGACCCAGTACTTC. It codes for CASSPGPGTGEETQYF. Supplemented by reference TRBV7-9 and TRBJ2-5, the full variable domain reads DTGVSQNPRHKITKRGQNVTFRCDPISEHNRLYWYRQTLGQGPEFLTYFQNEAQLEKSRLLSDRFSAERPKGSFSTLEIQRTEQGDSAMYLCASSPGPGTGEETQYFGPGTRLLVL.

V is TRBV7-9 and J is TRBJ1-4; 9 nucleotides agree with TRBD1. This CDR3 has 16 amino acids. Germline values: CDR1 SEHNR, CDR2 FQNEAQ (reference sequence). V shed 5 bases and J 5 bases; nucleotides not matched to a gene: 9. The CDR3 loop reads CASSLPGTGRNEKLFF. The CDR3 DNA reads as TGTGCCAGCAGCCTACCCGGGACAGGGCGGAATGAAAAACTGTTTTTT.

This clonotype was detected a few times. The rearrangement joins TRBV12-3 or TRBV12-4 to TRBJ1-2, with D possibly being TRBD1 (6 bases). The V end was cut by 6 bases, the J end by 2 bases, with 13 bases between. This CDR3 is built from 14 residues. CDR3 DNA: TGTGCCAGCAGACACAATACAGGGAACTATGGCTACACCTTC. This codes for CASRHNTGNYGYTF.

The chain has TRBV12-3 or TRBV12-4 and TRBJ1-5; D uncertain. The CDR3 is made up of 14 amino acids. Trimming took off 3 bases at V and 2 bases at J, with 8 bases between the two ends. The CDR3 protein is CASSFSDGNQPQHF. DNA for the CDR3: TGTGCCAGCAGTTTCTCGGACGGCAATCAGCCCCAGCATTTT.

This clonotype has just a few counts. The rearrangement links TRBV7-6 to TRBJ2-1; 9 bases are shared with TRBD2. CDR3 size: 15 residues. The J segment lost 9 bases and the V segment lost 3 bases, leaving 9 bases of the junction unmatched. Germline V gene sequence: CDR1 SGHVS, CDR2 FNYEAQ. CDR3 coding DNA: TGTGCCAGCAGCTTCCGGCGGGAGGGAAGGACTGAGCAGTTCTTC. Translated: CASSFRREGRTEQFF.

The genes are TRBV5-6 and TRBJ2-7, with D possibly being TRBD2 (5 bases). Germline lookup yields CDR1 SGHDT and CDR2 YYEEEE. V was shortened by 1 base and J by 6 bases, with 11 bases between the two germline ends. The CDR3 runs to 13 residues. This chain's CDR3 is CASSLRGRGEQYV. The CDR3, as DNA: TGTGCCAGCAGCTTGCGGGGTCGTGGCGAGCAGTACGTC.

This clonotype has ten or more counts. The CDR3 region is CASSPAGVGNTQYF. The CDR3 DNA follows: TGTGCCAGCAGCCCGGCAGGGGTCGGAAATACGCAGTATTTT. The chain employs TRBV11-3 and TRBJ2-3; D perhaps matches TRBD1 (6 bases). Germline loops: CDR1 SGHNT, CDR2 YENEEA. This CDR3 has 14 amino acids. The V end lost 5 bases, the J end lost 7 bases, and 16 bases lay between the germline ends.

V and J are TRBV20-1 and TRBJ1-5, with TRBD1 identical over 9 bases. Germline trimming cut 6 bases from V and 6 bases from J; bases unmatched to any gene: 9. CDR1 is DFQATT and CDR2 is SNEGSKA in the germline V gene (reference sequence). The CDR3 covers 14 residues. CDR3 sequence: CSAVRQGDGQPQHF. The CDR3 nucleotides are TGCAGTGCAGTTAGACAGGGGGACGGTCAGCCCCAGCATTTT.

This clonotype was seen a handful of times. The chain links TRBV12-3 or TRBV12-4 to TRBJ2-5; 8 bases line up with TRBD2. The V gene end was trimmed by 5 bases and the J gene end by 3 bases; junction bases not matched to a gene: 8. This CDR3 comprises 15 residues. The CDR3 DNA is TGTGCCAGCAGTCTTCGCCGGGGGGGGGAAGAGACCCAGTACTTC. This translates into CASSLRRGGEETQYF.

This clonotype turned up a few times. This rearrangement joins TRBV12-3 or TRBV12-4 to TRBJ2-1, with unresolved D. The V and J ends lost 1 base and 9 bases respectively, with 13 bases between them. This CDR3 has 14 amino acids. CDR3 protein: CASSLGLMESEQFF. The CDR3 region has the DNA TGTGCCAGCAGTTTAGGACTGATGGAAAGTGAGCAGTTCTTC.

In this sample, this clonotype turned up a few times. Mismatch with germline at one junction end may stem from a read error. The rearrangement links TRBV14 to TRBJ1-1; D gene ambiguous. The germline V gene encodes CDR1 SGHDN and CDR2 FVKESK. The CDR3 sequence is 15 residues long. The DNA for the CDR3 is TGTGCCAGCAGCAAAGAGGCGGGAATGAACACTGAAGCTTTCTTT. This sequence encodes CASSKEAGMNTEAFF.

The chain uses TRBV5-1 and TRBJ2-5; the D gene is possibly TRBD2 (5 bases). The CDR3 extends over 12 amino acids. V was cut by 6 bases and J by 2 bases, with 8 bases left in between. The V gene's germline CDR1 is SGHRS and CDR2 YFSETQ. The CDR3 here is CASTGNQETQYF. The CDR3 DNA sequence: TGCGCCAGCACGGGGAATCAAGAGACCCAGTACTTC.